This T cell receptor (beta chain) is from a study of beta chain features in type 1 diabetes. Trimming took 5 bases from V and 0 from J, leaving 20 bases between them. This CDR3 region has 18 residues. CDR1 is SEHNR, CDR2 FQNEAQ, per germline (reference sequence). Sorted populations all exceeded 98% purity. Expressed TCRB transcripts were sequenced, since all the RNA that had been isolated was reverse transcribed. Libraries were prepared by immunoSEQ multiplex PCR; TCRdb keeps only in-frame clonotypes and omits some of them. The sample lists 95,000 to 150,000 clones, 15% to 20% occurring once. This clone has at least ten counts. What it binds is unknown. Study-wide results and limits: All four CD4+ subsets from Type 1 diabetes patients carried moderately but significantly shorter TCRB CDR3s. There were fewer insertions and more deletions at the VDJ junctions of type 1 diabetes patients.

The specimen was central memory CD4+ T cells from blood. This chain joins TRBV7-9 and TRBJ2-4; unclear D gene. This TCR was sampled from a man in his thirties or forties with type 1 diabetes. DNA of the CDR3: TGTGCCAGCAGCCCTAAGGTGGGATCCGGATTAGCCAAAAACATTCAGTACTTC. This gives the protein CASSPKVGSGLAKNIQYF.